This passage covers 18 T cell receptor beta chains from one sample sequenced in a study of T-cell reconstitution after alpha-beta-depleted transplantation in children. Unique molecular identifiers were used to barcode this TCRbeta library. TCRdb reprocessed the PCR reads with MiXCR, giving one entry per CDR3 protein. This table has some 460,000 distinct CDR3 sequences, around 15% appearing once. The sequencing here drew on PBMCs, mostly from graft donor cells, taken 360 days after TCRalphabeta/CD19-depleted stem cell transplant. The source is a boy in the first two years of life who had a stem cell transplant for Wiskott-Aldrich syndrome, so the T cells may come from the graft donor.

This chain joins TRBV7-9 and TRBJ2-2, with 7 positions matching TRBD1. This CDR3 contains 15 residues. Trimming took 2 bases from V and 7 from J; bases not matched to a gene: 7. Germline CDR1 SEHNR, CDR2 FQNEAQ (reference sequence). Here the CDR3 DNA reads TGTGCCAGCAGCTTAAGAGACAGGGATGGCGGGGAGCTGTTTTTT. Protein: CASSLRDRDGGELFF.

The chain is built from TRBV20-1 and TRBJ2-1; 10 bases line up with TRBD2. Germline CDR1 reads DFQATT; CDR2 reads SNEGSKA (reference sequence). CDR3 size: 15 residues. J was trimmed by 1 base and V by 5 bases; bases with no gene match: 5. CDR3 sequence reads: CSASRLAGSYNEQFF. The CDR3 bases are TGCAGTGCTTCCAGACTAGCGGGTTCCTACAATGAGCAGTTCTTC.

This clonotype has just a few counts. Written as DNA, the CDR3 is TGTGCCAGCAGCGTAGCTGCCGAGGGATTCGGTCATAATGAGCAGTTCTTC. It yields the protein CASSVAAEGFGHNEQFF. This chain connects TRBV9 to TRBJ2-1, with D possibly matching TRBD2 (5 bases). The germline V gene encodes CDR1 SGDLS and CDR2 YYNGEE. CDR3 length equals 17 residues. Trimming stripped 0 bases from V and 7 bases from J, with 20 bases between. The full variable domain, with the rest looked up from reference TRBV9 and TRBJ2-1, is DSGVTQTPKHLITATGQRVTLRCSPRSGDLSVYWYQQSLDQGLQFLIQYYNGEERAKGNILERFSAQQFPDLHSELNLSSLELGDSALYFCASSVAAEGFGHNEQFFGPGTRLTVL.

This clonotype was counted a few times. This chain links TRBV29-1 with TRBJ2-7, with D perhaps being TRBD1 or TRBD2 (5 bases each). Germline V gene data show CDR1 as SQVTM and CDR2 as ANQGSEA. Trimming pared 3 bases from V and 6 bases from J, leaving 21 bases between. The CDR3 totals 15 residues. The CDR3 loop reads CSVEGGGHPIGEQYF. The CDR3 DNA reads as TGCAGCGTTGAGGGTGGAGGACATCCAATTGGCGAGCAGTACTTC.

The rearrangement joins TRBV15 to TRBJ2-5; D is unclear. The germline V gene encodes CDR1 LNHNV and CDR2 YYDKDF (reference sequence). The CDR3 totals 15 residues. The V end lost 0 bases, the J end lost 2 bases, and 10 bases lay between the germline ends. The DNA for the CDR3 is TGTGCCACCAGCAGAGATGTGTCCCCACAAGAGACCCAGTACTTC. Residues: CATSRDVSPQETQYF.

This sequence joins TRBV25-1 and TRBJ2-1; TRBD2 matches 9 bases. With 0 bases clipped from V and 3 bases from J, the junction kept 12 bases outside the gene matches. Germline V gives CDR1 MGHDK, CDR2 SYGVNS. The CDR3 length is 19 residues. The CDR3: CASSEYRFWREGLYNEQFF. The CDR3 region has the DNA TGTGCCAGCAGTGAATATAGGTTTTGGCGGGAGGGACTCTACAATGAGCAGTTCTTC.

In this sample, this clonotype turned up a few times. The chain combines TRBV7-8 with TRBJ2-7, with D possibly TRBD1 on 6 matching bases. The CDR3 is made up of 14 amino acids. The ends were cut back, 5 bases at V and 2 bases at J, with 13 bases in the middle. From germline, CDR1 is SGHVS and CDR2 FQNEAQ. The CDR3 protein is CASSPGTKTYEQYF. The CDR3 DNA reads TGTGCCAGCAGCCCCGGGACAAAAACCTACGAGCAGTACTTC.

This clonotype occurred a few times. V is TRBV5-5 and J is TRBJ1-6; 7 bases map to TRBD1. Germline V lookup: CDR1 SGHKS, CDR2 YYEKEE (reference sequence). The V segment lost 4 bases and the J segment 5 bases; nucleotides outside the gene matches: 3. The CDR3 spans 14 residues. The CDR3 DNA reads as TGTGCCAGCAGCCCGGACAGGAATAATTCACCCCTCCACTTT. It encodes CASSPDRNNSPLHF.

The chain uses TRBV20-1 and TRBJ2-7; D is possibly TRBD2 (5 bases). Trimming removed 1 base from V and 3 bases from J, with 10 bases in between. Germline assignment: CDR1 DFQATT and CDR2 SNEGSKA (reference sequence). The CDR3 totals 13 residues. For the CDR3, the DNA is TGCAGTGCTAGAGGTTTAGGACTCTACGAGCAGTACTTC. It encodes CSARGLGLYEQYF.

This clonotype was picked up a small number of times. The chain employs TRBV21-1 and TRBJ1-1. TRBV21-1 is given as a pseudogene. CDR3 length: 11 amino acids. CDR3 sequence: CASSKEGEAFF. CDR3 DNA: TGTGCCAGCAGCAAAGAGGGTGAAGCTTTCTTT.

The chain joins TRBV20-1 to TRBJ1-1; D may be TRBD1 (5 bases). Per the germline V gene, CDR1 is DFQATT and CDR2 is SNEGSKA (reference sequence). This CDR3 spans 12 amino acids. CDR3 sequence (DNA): TGCAGCGCCCAGGGAGGGTCTGCTGAAGCTTTCTTT. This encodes CSAQGGSAEAFF.

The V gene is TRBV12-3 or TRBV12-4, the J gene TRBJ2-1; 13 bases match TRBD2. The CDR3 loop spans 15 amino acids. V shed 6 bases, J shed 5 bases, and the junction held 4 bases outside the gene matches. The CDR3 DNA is TGTGCCAGCAGGAAGGGACTAGCGGGGAACAATGAGCAGTTCTTC. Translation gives CASRKGLAGNNEQFF.

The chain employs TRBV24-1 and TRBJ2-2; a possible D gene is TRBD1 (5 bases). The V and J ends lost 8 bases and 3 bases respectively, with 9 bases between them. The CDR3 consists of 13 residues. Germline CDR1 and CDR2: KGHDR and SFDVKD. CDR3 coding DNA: TGTGCCACCAAGGGGAAGGACACCGGGGAGCTGTTTTTT. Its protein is CATKGKDTGELFF.

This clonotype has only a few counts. CDR3 region: CATQSSPNQPQHF. The CDR3 region has the DNA TGTGCCACCCAGTCCAGCCCCAATCAGCCCCAGCATTTT. This chain connects TRBV10-3 to TRBJ1-5, with no clear D. The CDR3 contains 13 residues. Germline-derived CDR1 and CDR2 are ENHRY and SYGVKD. V was cut by 10 bases and J by 3 bases, with 13 bases left in between.

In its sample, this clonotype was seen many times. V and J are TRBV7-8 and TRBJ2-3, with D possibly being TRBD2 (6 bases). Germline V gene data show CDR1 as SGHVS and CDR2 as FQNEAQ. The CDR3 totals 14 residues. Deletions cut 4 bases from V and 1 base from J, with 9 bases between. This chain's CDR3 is CASSWGVGTDTQYF. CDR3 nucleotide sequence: TGTGCCAGCAGCTGGGGGGTGGGCACAGATACGCAGTATTTT.

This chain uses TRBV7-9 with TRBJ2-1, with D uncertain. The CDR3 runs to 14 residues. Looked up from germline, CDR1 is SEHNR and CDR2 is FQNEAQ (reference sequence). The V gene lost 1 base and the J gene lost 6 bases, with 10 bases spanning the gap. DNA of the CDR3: TGTGCCAGCAGCTTAGTCACTCTACCCAATGAGCAGTTCTTC. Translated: CASSLVTLPNEQFF.

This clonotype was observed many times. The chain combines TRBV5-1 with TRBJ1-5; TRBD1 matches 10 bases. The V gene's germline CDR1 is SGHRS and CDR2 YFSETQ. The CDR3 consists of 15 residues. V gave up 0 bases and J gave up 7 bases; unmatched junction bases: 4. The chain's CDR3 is CASSLGTGGWQPQHF. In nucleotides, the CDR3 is TGCGCCAGCAGCTTGGGGACAGGGGGTTGGCAGCCCCAGCATTTT.

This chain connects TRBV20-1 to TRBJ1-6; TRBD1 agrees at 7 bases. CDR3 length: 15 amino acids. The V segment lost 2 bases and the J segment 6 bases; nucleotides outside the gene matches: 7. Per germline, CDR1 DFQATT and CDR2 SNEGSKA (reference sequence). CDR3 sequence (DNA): TGCAGTGCTAGACACGGGACAGTTGCTAATTCACCCCTCCACTTT. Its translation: CSARHGTVANSPLHF.